The 28 T cell receptor beta chains below come from one sample, sequenced in a study of persistence of HIV-infected CD4 T cells. Cells were stimulated with CMV-infected fibroblast lysates at 10 ug/mL. CD40L/CD69 double-negative CD45RO-high memory CD4+ T cells were collected. The antigens for these receptors are not known. Sequencing used immunoSEQ version 4 in survey mode. Assay used: immunoSEQ multiplex PCR; TCRdb lists only in-frame clones, some missing. The table includes tens of thousands of clones, around 80% detected once. The sequencing used CD4+ T cells sorted from PBMCs after roughly 18-hour stimulation, collected from a patient who received antiretroviral therapy. The receptor set was obtained from an adult man with HIV who was CMV-seropositive.

This rearrangement joins TRBV14 to TRBJ2-1; the D call may be TRBD1 or TRBD2 (5 bases each). Germline V gene data show CDR1 as SGHDN and CDR2 as FVKESK. The CDR3 covers 15 residues. V lost 1 base, J lost 2 bases, and 9 bases lay in between. The CDR3, as DNA: TGTGCCAGCAGCCAAGGGGGGACCACCTACAATGAGCAGTTCTTC. Translating gives CASSQGGTTYNEQFF.

The chain links TRBV18 to TRBJ1-1; possible D gene TRBD1, 6 bases. CDR1 and CDR2 (germline): KGHSH, LQKENI. The V gene lost 3 bases and the J gene lost 3 bases, with 14 bases spanning the gap. The CDR3 is made up of 15 amino acids. CDR3 residues: CASSPVRGADTEAFF. The CDR3 DNA follows: TGTGCCAGCTCACCGGTCCGGGGGGCGGACACTGAAGCTTTCTTT.

J is TRBJ1-4 and V is TRBV9, with no clear D. Germline V gives CDR1 SGDLS, CDR2 YYNGEE. Trimming removed 0 bases from V and 0 bases from J, with 3 bases in between. The CDR3 is made up of 14 amino acids. The CDR3: CASSVDTTNEKLFF. CDR3 nucleotide sequence: TGTGCCAGCAGCGTAGACACAACTAATGAAAAACTGTTTTTT.

The chain combines TRBV5-1 with TRBJ2-3; no reliable D call. CDR3 length equals 15 residues. Germline V gene lookup returns CDR1 SGHRS and CDR2 YFSETQ. Trimming stripped 3 bases from V and 0 bases from J, with 11 bases between. The chain's CDR3 is CASSSIGRSTDTQYF. CDR3 in DNA: TGCGCCAGCAGCTCTATTGGCAGAAGCACAGATACGCAGTATTTT.

This sequence joins TRBV2 and TRBJ2-1; 8 nucleotides agree with TRBD1. This CDR3 has 16 residues. Germline assignment: CDR1 SNHLY and CDR2 FYNNEI. V shed 4 bases, J shed 7 bases, and the junction held 12 bases outside the gene matches. This CDR3 is CASSVGGRGLENEQFF. For the CDR3, the DNA is TGTGCCAGCAGTGTAGGGGGCAGGGGGCTAGAAAATGAGCAGTTCTTC.

V usage is TRBV7-9 and J usage is TRBJ2-7, with D tentatively TRBD2 (6 bases). Germline CDR1 is SEHNR and CDR2 is FQNEAQ (reference sequence). Between the trimmed V and J ends, which lost 5 bases and 3 bases, there was a span of 11 bases. This CDR3 comprises 13 residues. The CDR3 DNA follows: TGTGCCAGCAGCGTCGGGGGAGACTACGAGCAGTACTTC. It is translated as CASSVGGDYEQYF.

In its sample, this clone was seen a few times. The chain carries TRBV19 and TRBJ2-2; possibly TRBD1 or TRBD2 for D (5 bases each). Per germline, CDR1 LNHDA and CDR2 SQIVND (reference sequence). The CDR3 loop spans 13 amino acids. V lost 6 bases to trimming and J lost 7 bases, with 12 bases between them. The DNA of the CDR3 is TGTGCCAGTAGCGGGACCAACCACGGGGAGCTGTTTTTT. Translation: CASSGTNHGELFF.

V and J are TRBV19 and TRBJ1-3; no definite D call. Trimming took off 5 bases at V and 0 bases at J, with 8 bases between the two ends. The germline V gene encodes CDR1 LNHDA and CDR2 SQIVND (reference sequence). This CDR3 has 14 residues. The CDR3 here is CASSARDSGNTIYF. The CDR3 nucleotides are TGTGCCAGTAGTGCCCGGGACTCTGGAAACACCATATATTTT.

This clone has more than one count but fewer than ten. The J gene is TRBJ1-6, the V gene TRBV27; D not certain. CDR1 MNHEY and CDR2 SMNVEV come from the germline V gene (reference sequence). V lost 3 bases and J 1 base, leaving 7 bases between the germline ends. This CDR3 is built from 15 residues. CDR3 protein: CASSFQNSYNSPLHF. In DNA, the CDR3 is TGTGCCAGCAGTTTTCAGAATTCCTATAATTCACCCCTCCACTTT.

There are a few counts of this clone. The chain uses TRBV9 and TRBJ2-7, with 11 bases fitting TRBD2. With 4 bases clipped from V and 6 bases from J, the junction kept 9 bases outside the gene matches. Germline V gene data show CDR1 as SGDLS and CDR2 as YYNGEE. The CDR3 has 15 residues. This CDR3 reads CASSPRELAGAEQYF. Here the CDR3 DNA reads TGTGCCAGCAGCCCCAGGGAACTAGCGGGGGCCGAGCAGTACTTC. Drawing the rest from reference TRBV9 and TRBJ2-7, the complete variable domain is DSGVTQTPKHLITATGQRVTLRCSPRSGDLSVYWYQQSLDQGLQFLIQYYNGEERAKGNILERFSAQQFPDLHSELNLSSLELGDSALYFCASSPRELAGAEQYFGPGTRLTVT.

The V and J genes are TRBV19 and TRBJ1-5; TRBD1 matches 9 bases. V shed 6 bases and J 7 bases; nucleotides not matched to a gene: 7. CDR1 is LNHDA, CDR2 SQIVND, per germline (reference sequence). This CDR3 contains 14 residues. This CDR3 reads CASSPRTGEQPQHF. The CDR3 bases are TGTGCCAGTAGCCCCCGGACAGGGGAACAGCCCCAGCATTTT.

The rearrangement uses TRBV7-9 and TRBJ1-2, with 8 bases aligning to TRBD1. Trimming took 5 bases from V and 3 from J; bases not matched to a gene: 8. CDR3 length: 15 residues. From germline, CDR1 is SEHNR and CDR2 FQNEAQ (reference sequence). CDR3 DNA sequence: TGTGCCAGCAGCCGCGGACAGGGTATTGACTATGGCTACACCTTC. Its translation: CASSRGQGIDYGYTF.

The CDR3 bases are TGTGCCAGCTCGCTTGGGCCTGAGAGGCCCCAGCATTTT. It specifies CASSLGPERPQHF. V usage is TRBV18 and J usage is TRBJ1-5; D unresolved. CDR1 and CDR2 (germline): KGHSH, LQKENI. The CDR3 is 13 amino acids. The germline V and J ends were trimmed by 6 bases and 9 bases, with 15 bases remaining between them.

This chain joins TRBV19 and TRBJ2-2; D gene unclear. The V end was cut by 0 bases, the J end by 4 bases, with 9 bases between. The germline CDR1 and CDR2 sequences are LNHDA and SQIVND (reference sequence). This CDR3 has 15 amino acids. The CDR3 reads CASSIEVVGTGELFF. Written as DNA, the CDR3 is TGTGCCAGTAGTATAGAAGTAGTAGGCACCGGGGAGCTGTTTTTT.

The chain carries TRBV18 and TRBJ2-2; 7 bases line up with TRBD1. CDR3 length equals 13 residues. Germline V lookup: CDR1 KGHSH, CDR2 LQKENI. V was pared by 8 bases and J by 4 bases, with 4 bases of the junction left unmatched. This CDR3 reads CASLGTATGELFF. DNA of the CDR3: TGTGCCAGCCTCGGGACAGCCACCGGGGAGCTGTTTTTT.

The chain carries TRBV6-5 and TRBJ1-1; maybe TRBD1 (5 bases). Germline loops: CDR1 MNHEY, CDR2 SVGAGI. CDR3 length equals 11 residues. Trimming stripped 7 bases from V and 8 bases from J, with 11 bases between. For the CDR3, the DNA is TGTGCCAGCAAGGAGAGGGGAGAAGCTTTCTTT. Translation: CASKERGEAFF.

The chain carries TRBV12-3 or TRBV12-4 and TRBJ1-1, with D uncertain. The CDR3 runs to 13 residues. The V gene lost 6 bases and the J gene lost 2 bases, with 10 bases spanning the gap. CDR3 in amino acids: CASRFDINTEAFF. The CDR3 DNA reads as TGTGCCAGCAGATTCGACATTAACACTGAAGCTTTCTTT.

The chain is built from TRBV30 and TRBJ1-6; TRBD1 matches at 8 bases. Unmatched junction bases numbered 4, after V lost 0 bases and J lost 9 bases. CDR3 length: 14 amino acids. Germline-derived CDR1 and CDR2 are GTSNPN and SVGIG (reference sequence). The DNA of the CDR3 is TGTGCCTGGAGTGTACAGGGGGTCAGTTCACCCCTCCACTTT. As protein: CAWSVQGVSSPLHF. The whole variable domain, remainder taken from reference TRBV30 and TRBJ1-6, is SQTIHQWPATLVQPVGSPLSLECTVEGTSNPNLYWYRQAAGRGLQLLFYSVGIGQISSEVPQNLSASRPQDRQFILSSKKLLLSDSGFYLCAWSVQGVSSPLHFGNGTRLTVT.

J is TRBJ1-5 and V is TRBV18; D may be TRBD1 (5 bases). Germline V gene sequence: CDR1 KGHSH, CDR2 LQKENI. The CDR3 consists of 14 residues. Deletions cut 3 bases from V and 0 bases from J, with 6 bases between. CDR3 residues: CASSPGASNQPQHF. The CDR3 DNA sequence: TGTGCCAGCTCACCCGGGGCTAGCAATCAGCCCCAGCATTTT.

This rearrangement joins TRBV6-5 to TRBJ1-2; perhaps TRBD1 as D (6 bases). The CDR3 contains 13 residues. V was cut by 5 bases and J by 4 bases, with 11 bases left in between. The germline CDR1 and CDR2 sequences are MNHEY and SVGAGI. CDR3 sequence reads: CASSIAGVYGYTF. The CDR3 nucleotides are TGTGCCAGCAGTATCGCAGGGGTCTATGGCTACACCTTC.

This chain uses TRBV2 with TRBJ1-2, with 8 bases matching TRBD1. This CDR3 comprises 14 residues. The germline V gene encodes CDR1 SNHLY and CDR2 FYNNEI. J lost 5 bases, V lost 3 bases, and 5 bases had no gene match. CDR3 protein: CASSDTGGRYGYTF. CDR3 nucleotide sequence: TGTGCCAGCAGTGATACAGGGGGAAGGTATGGCTACACCTTC.

The rearrangement uses TRBV15 and TRBJ1-4; weak D call: TRBD1 (6 bases). CDR1 and CDR2 from the germline V gene are LNHNV and YYDKDF (reference sequence). This CDR3 has 16 amino acids. Trimming took 3 bases from V and 2 from J, leaving 13 bases between them. CDR3 DNA sequence: TGTGCCACCAGCAGGTCGGCCGACAGGACTAATGAAAAACTGTTTTTT. It yields the protein CATSRSADRTNEKLFF.

The chain combines TRBV3-1 (or the pseudogene TRBV3-2) with TRBJ1-2, with D possibly TRBD1 on 5 matching bases. V was pared by 5 bases and J by 1 base, with 14 bases between. The germline V gene has CDR1 LGHDT and CDR2 YNNKEL (reference sequence). The length of the CDR3 is 15 residues. The CDR3 protein is CASSYLGRSNYGYTF. CDR3 nucleotides: TGTGCCAGCAGCTACCTGGGACGGAGTAACTATGGCTACACCTTC.

This chain uses TRBV18 with TRBJ2-7; D may be TRBD1 (6 bases). Germline lookup yields CDR1 KGHSH and CDR2 LQKENI. CDR3 size: 17 residues. Trimming took 1 base from V and 0 from J, leaving 16 bases between them. CDR3 loop: CASSPRRVTGSSYEQYF. CDR3 DNA: TGTGCCAGCTCACCACGGCGGGTAACAGGGTCCTCCTACGAGCAGTACTTC.

The rearrangement links TRBV2 to TRBJ1-5; tentatively, D is TRBD1 (5 bases). V was trimmed by 3 bases and J by 7 bases, leaving 10 bases between them. The CDR3 is 13 amino acids. Germline CDR1 SNHLY, CDR2 FYNNEI. This chain's CDR3 is CASSDRGGQPQHF. The DNA of the CDR3 is TGTGCCAGCAGTGATCGGGGGGGACAGCCCCAGCATTTT.

The genes are TRBV27 and TRBJ2-3; perhaps TRBD1 as D (5 bases). This CDR3 is built from 15 residues. CDR1 is MNHEY, CDR2 SMNVEV, per germline (reference sequence). Trimming removed 5 bases at V and 2 bases at J, with 14 bases between. This CDR3 reads CASSLDRTVTDTQYF. For the CDR3, the DNA is TGTGCCAGCAGTCTCGACAGAACTGTCACAGATACGCAGTATTTT.

V gene TRBV5-4 combines with J gene TRBJ1-4, with D perhaps TRBD1 (6 bases). V lost 4 bases and J 3 bases, leaving 13 bases between the germline ends. CDR3 length: 15 residues. Looked up from germline, CDR1 is SGHNT and CDR2 is YYREEE (reference sequence). The CDR3 is CASSPVGAPNEKLFF. As DNA, the CDR3 is TGTGCCAGCAGCCCAGTGGGGGCCCCTAATGAAAAACTGTTTTTT.

CDR3 DNA: TGTGCCAGCAGCTTAGATCTGAACACTGAAGCTTTCTTT. It is translated as CASSLDLNTEAFF. This sequence joins TRBV7-9 and TRBJ1-1; unclear D gene. The germline gives CDR1 SEHNR, CDR2 FQNEAQ (reference sequence). Trimming took 1 base from V and 0 from J, leaving 3 bases between them. This CDR3 is 13 amino acids long.